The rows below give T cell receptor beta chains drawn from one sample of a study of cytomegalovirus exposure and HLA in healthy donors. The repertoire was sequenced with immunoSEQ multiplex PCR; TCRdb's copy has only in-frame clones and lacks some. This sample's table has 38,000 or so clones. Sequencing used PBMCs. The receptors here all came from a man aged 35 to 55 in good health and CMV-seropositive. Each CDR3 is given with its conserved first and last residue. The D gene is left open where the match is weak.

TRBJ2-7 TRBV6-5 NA TGTGCCAGCGGCGCAGGGTCCTACGAGCAGTACTTC CASGAGSYEQYF
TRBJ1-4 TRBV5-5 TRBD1 TGTGCCAGCAGATCAGGGGGCGCGCAGAAACTGTTTTTT CASRSGGAQKLFF
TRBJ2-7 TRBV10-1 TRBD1 TGCGCCAGCAGTCCCGGGACAGGGCTTTCCTACGAGCAGTACTTC CASSPGTGLSYEQYF
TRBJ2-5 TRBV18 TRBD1 TGTGCCAGCTCACCCAGACAGGGCCCAGAGACCCAGTACTTC CASSPRQGPETQYF
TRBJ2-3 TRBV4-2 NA TGTGCCAGCAGCCAAGATCCCAGCGGGAGCACAGATACGCAGTATTTT CASSQDPSGSTDTQYF
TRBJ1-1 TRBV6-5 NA TGTGCCAGCAGCCAAACAAGGGGGAACACTGAAGCTTTCTTT CASSQTRGNTEAFF
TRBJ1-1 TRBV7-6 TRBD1 TGTGCCAGCAGCCCCCAAGCAGGGGGCGCCTCAAGGAATGAAGCTTTCTTT CASSPQAGGASRNEAFF
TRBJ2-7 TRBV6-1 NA TGTGCCAGCAGTGAAGGTTTTGAGCGCAGGGTCGAGCAGTACTTC CASSEGFERRVEQYF
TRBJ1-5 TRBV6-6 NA TGTGCCAGCAAGCAACAGGATTATAGCAATCAGCCCCAGCATTTT CASKQQDYSNQPQHF
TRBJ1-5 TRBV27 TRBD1 TGTGCCAGCAGTTCATCAGCCGGGACAGGGTACAATCAGCCCCAGCATTTT CASSSSAGTGYNQPQHF
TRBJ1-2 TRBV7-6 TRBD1 TGTGCCAGCAGCCGAAACTCACTGGGACAGGCCTTCTATGGCTACACCTTC CASSRNSLGQAFYGYTF
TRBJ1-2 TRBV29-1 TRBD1 TGCAGCGTTTACCAGGGGGGACAGGGAAGTGGCTACACCTTC CSVYQGGQGSGYTF
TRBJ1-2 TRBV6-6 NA TGTGCCAGCAGTTACCCGGACGCAGGGGACACCTTC CASSYPDAGDTF
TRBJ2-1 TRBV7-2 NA TGTGCCAGCAGCTTAGGGGTGGGGGGCTCCTACAATGAGCAGTTCTTC CASSLGVGGSYNEQFF
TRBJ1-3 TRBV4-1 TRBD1 TGCGCCAGCAGCCATTCCGTACAGGGGCGTGGAAACACCATATATTTT CASSHSVQGRGNTIYF
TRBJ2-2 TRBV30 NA TGTGCCACCTCTTGGGGGGGCAGAGGCACCGGGGAGCTGTTTTTT CATSWGGRGTGELFF
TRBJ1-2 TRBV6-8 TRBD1 TGTGCCAGCAGGCGACAGGGGGCTTCCGGGTATGGCTACACCTTC CASRRQGASGYGYTF
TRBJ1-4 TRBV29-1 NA TGCAGCGTTGGAACAGGGTGGGGAAGGGAAAAACTGTTTTTT CSVGTGWGREKLFF
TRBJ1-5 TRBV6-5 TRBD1 TGTGCCAGCAGTTACTCTACAGGGGCCCAGCCCCAGCATTTT CASSYSTGAQPQHF
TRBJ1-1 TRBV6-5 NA TGTGCCAGCACCTTACTTGGCGGGAACACTGAAGCTTTCTTT CASTLLGGNTEAFF
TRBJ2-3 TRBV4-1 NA TGCGCCAGCAGCCAATCGGGTTTCACAGATACGCAGTATTTT CASSQSGFTDTQYF
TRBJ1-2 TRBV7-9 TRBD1 TGTGCCAGCAGCTCCTACAGGGGGCTTGGATATGGCTACACCTTC CASSSYRGLGYGYTF
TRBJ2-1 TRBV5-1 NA TGCGCCAGCAGCTTAGTCGCGGACAATGAGCAGTTCTTC CASSLVADNEQFF
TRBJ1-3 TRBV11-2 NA TGTGCCAGCAGCCCATACAGGAGTTCTGGAAACACCATATATTTT CASSPYRSSGNTIYF
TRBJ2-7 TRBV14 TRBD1 TGTGCCAGCAGCCAAGGGGGCGGGACAGGGTACGAGCAGTACTTC CASSQGGGTGYEQYF
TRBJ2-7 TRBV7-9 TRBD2 TGTGCCAGCAGCCTCGGGCTAGCGGGAGGGTACGAGCAGTACTTC CASSLGLAGGYEQYF
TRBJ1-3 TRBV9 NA TGTGCCAGCAGTCTTGAGGGGGGGAACACCATATATTTT CASSLEGGNTIYF